A selection of T cell receptor beta chains follows, all from one sample in a study of blood T cells in healthy people across ages. TCRdb processed the 5' RACE reads anew with MiXCR; each CDR3 protein has one entry. This sample has around 1,600,000 distinct CDR3 sequences, with around 40% found just once. The sequenced sample consisted of blood. Receptor source: a woman aged 18-29 years in good health. Both conserved end residues are trimmed from each CDR3.

V,CDR3
TRBV12-3/TRBV12-4,ASSPQLGNTQY
TRBV15,ATSTLLQGGTEAF
TRBV4-1,ASSPRGGTPSGNTIY
TRBV12-3/TRBV12-4,ASSGLERETQY
TRBV5-1,ASSFSPGQDTDTQY
TRBV7-2,ASSLVTYNEQY
TRBV12-3/TRBV12-4,ASSPRLGSFMNTEAF
TRBV6-2/TRBV6-3,ASSGQRLYEQY
TRBV30,AWSSGAGSYGYT
TRBV10-3,AINPGVTYGYT
TRBV12-3/TRBV12-4,ASSLVQTGDRETQY
TRBV20-1,SAIPPGQGYTEAF
TRBV15,ATSSRDRGLDEQY
TRBV29-1,SVEDPTHLNTEAF